The 27 T cell receptor beta chains below were found in one sample sequenced in a study of CD8+CD57+ T cells in acquired aplastic anemia (dated 2018 in TCRdb). Data came from an Illumina HiSeq 2000. Profiling of TCR beta VDJ combinations and CDR3 sequences used genomic DNA as the template. The public reads were run again by TCRdb, first through fastp at Q25 and then through MiXCR, and only productive beta chains were kept. Under each unique CDR3 protein, matching rows form one entry showing the most common genes and DNA. For this sample the table gives tens of thousands of distinct CDR3 sequences, of which over 55% were detected only once. Jointly, the top ten make up 45% to 75% of the sample. Patients chosen for sequencing had shown expansion of CD8+CD57+ cells by flow cytometry. What was sequenced was sorted CD4+, CD8+, or CD8+CD57+ T cells (not recorded which) from PBMCs. The receptors come from a human donor with aplastic anemia.

V is TRBV7-2 and J is TRBJ1-1; TRBD1 might be the D (6 bases). Trimming cost V 1 base and J 7 bases, with 10 bases left between them. Germline lookup yields CDR1 SGHTA and CDR2 FQGNSA. The CDR3 covers 13 residues. Here the CDR3 reads CASSLVRGLEAFF. CDR3 nucleotides: TGTGCCAGCAGCTTAGTCCGGGGGCTTGAAGCTTTCTTT. The complete variable domain, with remaining parts taken from reference TRBV7-2 and TRBJ1-1, reads GAGVSQSPSNKVTEKGKDVELRCDPISGHTALYWYRQSLGQGLEFLIYFQGNSAPDKSGLPSDRFSAERTGGSVSTLTIQRTQQEDSAVYLCASSLVRGLEAFFGQGTRLTVV.

Written as DNA, the CDR3 is TGTGCCAGCAGCTTAGCAGGGGATCAGCCCCAGCATTTT. Amino acid sequence: CASSLAGDQPQHF. The chain carries TRBV7-2 and TRBJ1-5; possibly TRBD1 for D (5 bases). This CDR3 has 13 residues. Trimming took off 0 bases at V and 5 bases at J, with 5 bases between the two ends. The germline V gene encodes CDR1 SGHTA and CDR2 FQGNSA.

As to this clonotype: This clone may be a read error of a much larger clone one base away. The chain joins TRBV9 to TRBJ1-5; D gene ambiguous. CDR1 is SGDLS, CDR2 YYNGEE, per germline. The CDR3 runs to 14 residues. The CDR3 spells CASSDPDSSQPQHF. CDR3 sequence (DNA): TGTGCCAGCAGCGACCCGGATAGCAGTCAGCCCCAGCATTTT. The full variable domain, in which reference TRBV9 and TRBJ1-5 provide the parts outside the CDR3, is DSGVTQTPKHLITATGQRVTLRCSPRSGDLSVYWYQQSLDQGLQFLIQYYNGEERAKGNILERFSAQQFPDLHSELNLSSLELGDSALYFCASSDPDSSQPQHFGDGTRLSIL.

This rearrangement joins TRBV20-1 to TRBJ2-5, with a possible D match to TRBD2 (5 bases). The CDR3 extends over 13 amino acids. Trimming left V 2 bases short and J 2 bases short, with 9 bases between. Germline lookup yields CDR1 DFQATT and CDR2 SNEGSKA (reference sequence). For the CDR3, the DNA is TGCAGTGCTAGATTCGGGAAACAAGAGACCCAGTACTTC. Translation: CSARFGKQETQYF.

This sequence joins TRBV19 and TRBJ2-1, with 12 bases aligning to TRBD2. Germline V gene lookup returns CDR1 LNHDA and CDR2 SQIVND (reference sequence). This CDR3 has 15 amino acids. Trimming took 6 bases from V and 4 from J; bases not matched to a gene: 4. The DNA of the CDR3 is TGTGCCAGTAGGACTAGCGGGGGAGGGTACAATGAGCAGTTCTTC. It is translated as CASRTSGGGYNEQFF.

The chain is built from TRBV29-1 and TRBJ2-7; D possibly matches TRBD1 or TRBD2 (6 bases each). The CDR3 extends over 15 amino acids. Trimming took 2 bases from V and 2 from J, leaving 16 bases between them. Germline V gene sequence: CDR1 SQVTM, CDR2 ANQGSEA. The CDR3 sequence: CSVESNGGPAYEQYF. CDR3 sequence (DNA): TGCAGCGTTGAATCAAACGGGGGCCCTGCCTACGAGCAGTACTTC.

This clonotype was seen repeatedly, ten times or more. The chain joins TRBV6-2 or TRBV6-3 to TRBJ2-7; 15 nucleotides align to TRBD2. CDR1 MNHEY and CDR2 SVGEGT come from the germline V gene. The CDR3 loop spans 18 amino acids. J gave up 3 bases and V 2 bases, and 8 bases lay outside the gene matches. The CDR3 bases are TGTGCCAGCAGTTACCAGGGACTAGCGGGGGGAATGAACTACGAGCAGTACTTC. It encodes CASSYQGLAGGMNYEQYF.

The rearrangement joins TRBV9 to TRBJ2-1; 12 bases map to TRBD2. V shed 3 bases, J shed 3 bases, and the junction held 4 bases outside the gene matches. Germline loops: CDR1 SGDLS, CDR2 YYNGEE. The CDR3 is 16 amino acids. CDR3 in amino acids: CASSASGGAFYNEQFF. The CDR3 DNA is TGTGCCAGCAGCGCTAGCGGGGGGGCCTTCTACAATGAGCAGTTCTTC.

V gene TRBV4-1 combines with J gene TRBJ2-5; TRBD2 aligns across 16 bases. Trimming took 5 bases from V and 13 from J; bases not matched to a gene: 7. This CDR3 has 14 residues. Germline values: CDR1 MGHRA, CDR2 YSYEKL. CDR3 residues: CASSSPGLAGGLYF. The CDR3 DNA follows: TGCGCCAGCAGCTCCCCGGGACTAGCGGGGGGGCTGTACTTC.

Here the CDR3 reads CASILRLTDTQYF. CDR3 coding DNA: TGTGCCAGCATATTGCGCCTCACAGATACGCAGTATTTT. The rearrangement links TRBV2 to TRBJ2-3; D gene ambiguous. Trimming removed 7 bases at V and 2 bases at J, with 10 bases between. The germline gives CDR1 SNHLY, CDR2 FYNNEI. CDR3 length equals 13 residues.

The DNA for the CDR3 is TGTGCCATCAGTGAGTCGGACAGTTATAATTCACCCCTCCACTTT. As protein: CAISESDSYNSPLHF. This chain links TRBV10-3 with TRBJ1-6; D might be TRBD1 (6 bases). This CDR3 has 15 residues. V gave up 0 bases and J gave up 4 bases, with 7 bases separating them. Looked up from germline, CDR1 is ENHRY and CDR2 is SYGVKD.

As concerns this clonotype: Mismatch with germline at one junction end may stem from a read error. The rearrangement joins TRBV20-1 to TRBJ1-1; D is undetermined. This CDR3 has 12 residues. The germline CDR1 and CDR2 sequences are DFQATT and SNEGSKA (reference sequence). The CDR3 protein is CSAWTKNTGAFF. DNA for the CDR3: TGCAGTGCTTGGACCAAGAACACTGGAGCTTTCTTT.

Many counts were recorded for this clonotype. This sequence joins TRBV6-4 and TRBJ2-3; 8 bases map to TRBD2. The CDR3 consists of 14 residues. CDR1 and CDR2 from the germline V gene are MRHNA and SNTAGT. The junction had 4 bases not matched to a gene; V was cut back by 4 bases and J by 4 bases. The CDR3 DNA is TGTGCCAGCAGTGTCGGGGGGGCTGCAGATACGCAGTATTTT. As protein: CASSVGGAADTQYF.

J is TRBJ2-1 and V is TRBV29-1; D call uncertain. CDR1 is SQVTM, CDR2 ANQGSEA, per germline. Between the trimmed V and J ends, which lost 6 bases and 5 bases, there was a span of 5 bases. CDR3 length: 10 amino acids. Here the CDR3 DNA reads TGCAGCGTGGCGAACAATGAGCAGTTCTTC. Translation: CSVANNEQFF.

This chain uses TRBV9 with TRBJ1-1; 12 nucleotides align to TRBD1. CDR1 and CDR2 from the germline V gene are SGDLS and YYNGEE. Losses at the gene ends were 0 bases for V and 5 bases for J; bases not matched to a gene: 5. The CDR3 loop spans 16 amino acids. CDR3 loop: CASSVGDRGRRTEAFF. Here the CDR3 DNA reads TGTGCCAGCAGCGTAGGGGACAGGGGGCGTCGTACTGAAGCTTTCTTT.

As for this clonotype: Since no conserved phenylalanine or tryptophan closes the CDR3, a read error is the likely cause. This chain joins TRBV5-6 and TRBJ2-5; a weak D match, TRBD1 (5 bases). V lost 4 bases and J 5 bases, leaving 18 bases between the germline ends. Looked up from germline, CDR1 is SGHDT and CDR2 is YYEEEE. The CDR3 extends over 15 amino acids. The CDR3 loop reads CASSKYHRRQETQYS. The CDR3 DNA reads as TGTGCCAGCAGCAAATACCACAGGAGACAGGAGACCCAGTACTCC.

Notes on this clonotype: One end of the junction does not line up with germline, which may come from a read error. The rearrangement joins TRBV25-1 to TRBJ1-2; unclear D gene. This CDR3 is built from 13 residues. Germline CDR1 reads MGHDK; CDR2 reads SYGVNS. The CDR3 sequence is CASSEFSGDGYTF. Here the CDR3 DNA reads TGCGCCAGCAGTGAGTTTTCTGGGGATGGCTACACCTTC.

This clonotype appeared a few times. The chain couples TRBV11-2 to TRBJ2-1; 9 nucleotides line up with TRBD2. The CDR3 covers 15 residues. Germline CDR1 is SGHAT and CDR2 is FQNNGV. J was trimmed by 6 bases and V by 4 bases; bases with no gene match: 7. The CDR3 DNA follows: TGTGCCAGCAGCTCGACGGCGGGGGGGGGCAATGAGCAGTTCTTC. Its protein product is CASSSTAGGGNEQFF.

The chain uses TRBV2 and TRBJ2-5; D remains unclear. The CDR3 has 14 amino acids. Germline lookup yields CDR1 SNHLY and CDR2 FYNNEI. V lost 6 bases, J lost 3 bases, and 14 bases lay in between. CDR3 sequence reads: CASSPWALKETQYF. The DNA for the CDR3 is TGTGCCAGCAGCCCTTGGGCGCTTAAAGAGACCCAGTACTTC.

This clonotype was detected only once. The chain is built from TRBV29-1 and TRBJ2-3, with 11 bases aligning to TRBD2. CDR1 and CDR2 (germline): SQVTM, ANQGSEA. This CDR3 has 16 residues. Losses at the gene ends were 5 bases for V and 0 bases for J; bases not matched to a gene: 7. CDR3 loop: CSVPKGLAESTDTQYF. DNA for the CDR3: TGCAGCGTTCCGAAGGGACTAGCGGAAAGCACAGATACGCAGTATTTT.

At least ten counts were recorded for this clonotype. CDR3: CASTPLDGGSGYEQYF. Here the CDR3 DNA reads TGTGCCAGCACCCCGCTCGATGGGGGGAGTGGTTACGAGCAGTACTTC. This chain uses TRBV6-1 with TRBJ2-7; D possibly corresponds to TRBD2 (6 bases). CDR1 is MNHNS, CDR2 SASEGT, per germline. V was shortened by 7 bases and J by 4 bases, with 23 bases between the two germline ends. This CDR3 is built from 16 residues.

This clonotype was picked up many times. The chain has TRBV28 and TRBJ2-7; D is ambiguous. The CDR3 has 11 amino acids. CDR1 is MDHEN and CDR2 is SYDVKM in the germline V gene. The CDR3 protein is CVDMTSYEQYF. In DNA, the CDR3 is TGTGTCGACATGACCTCCTACGAGCAGTACTTC.

Concerning this clonotype itself: Since the CDR3 does not end with the conserved phenylalanine or tryptophan, this likely comes from a read error. The DNA is left out, because the CDR3 cannot be placed on it with certainty; the CDR3 is given as TCRdb lists it. The chain combines TRBV10-2 with TRBJ1-6. With termini counted, the CDR3 has 10 amino acids. CDR1 and CDR2 from the germline V gene are WSHSY and SAAADI. This chain's CDR3 is CASSVDTENY.

This chain connects TRBV29-1 to TRBJ2-1; 12 nucleotides agree with TRBD2. Trimming removed 6 bases from V and 8 bases from J; junction bases left unmatched: 8. This CDR3 has 14 residues. Germline-derived CDR1 and CDR2 are SQVTM and ANQGSEA. The CDR3 here is CSVALAGGPYEQFF. As DNA, the CDR3 is TGCAGCGTCGCGCTAGCGGGAGGGCCCTATGAGCAGTTCTTC.

The chain combines TRBV25-1 with TRBJ2-1; the match to TRBD1 covers 7 bases. The germline gives CDR1 MGHDK, CDR2 SYGVNS. V trimming: 6 bases; J trimming: 9 bases; junction bases outside the gene matches: 8. The CDR3 is 13 residues long. The CDR3 is CASSPTSGGEQFF. The CDR3 coding sequence is TGTGCCAGCAGCCCTACCTCAGGGGGTGAGCAGTTCTTC.

The chain is built from TRBV19 and TRBJ2-7; 7 bases are shared with TRBD1. Germline CDR1 is LNHDA and CDR2 is SQIVND (reference sequence). With 6 bases clipped from V and 7 bases from J, the junction kept 3 bases outside the gene matches. This CDR3 is built from 11 residues. CDR3 sequence (DNA): TGTGCCAGTAGCGGGACAGAAGAGCAGTACTTC. Its protein is CASSGTEEQYF.

By sample fraction, this clonotype is large. The J gene is TRBJ2-1, the V gene TRBV3-1, with TRBD2 identical over 8 bases. Germline V gene sequence: CDR1 LGHDT, CDR2 YNNKEL (reference sequence). The CDR3 extends over 15 amino acids. The V segment lost 2 bases and the J segment 9 bases; nucleotides outside the gene matches: 9. In DNA form, the CDR3 reads TGTGCCAGCAGCCAAAGAGCGGGGGCTGGGGGTGAGCAGTTCTTC. It encodes CASSQRAGAGGEQFF.